The 5 T cell receptor beta chains given below trace back to one sample, sequenced in a study of T cell responses to AZD1222 COVID-19 vaccine. Data came from immunoSEQ multiplex PCR; TCRdb stores just in-frame clones and leaves some out. The sample shows approximately 130,000 clones, approximately 90% of them seen only once. The sample consisted of peripheral blood, taken on day 0 of AZD1222 vaccination. The receptors were gathered from an adult in good health.

The V call is TRBV2, the J call TRBJ1-6; no firm D call. V was clipped by 1 base and J by 8 bases, with 9 bases between them. The CDR3 has 14 amino acids. Germline-derived CDR1 and CDR2 are SNHLY and FYNNEI. CDR3 nucleotides: TGTGCCAGCAGTGAAGAACTTACCTATTCACCCCTCCACTTT. Its translation is CASSEELTYSPLHF.

CDR3 DNA sequence: TGCGCCAGCAACCTTTTACAGGGCGCGGGGGAGCAGTACTTC. Residues: CASNLLQGAGEQYF. The rearrangement uses TRBV5-1 and TRBJ2-7, with D perhaps matching TRBD1 or TRBD2 (6 bases each). The V end lost 6 bases, the J end lost 7 bases, and 20 bases lay between the germline ends. Germline V CDR1 and CDR2: SGHRS, YFSETQ. This CDR3 is built from 14 residues.

The chain has TRBV6-5 and TRBJ1-6; 10 nucleotides match TRBD1. With 8 bases clipped from V and 8 bases from J, the junction kept 6 bases outside the gene matches. Germline lookup yields CDR1 MNHEY and CDR2 SVGAGI. The CDR3 has 14 amino acids. The CDR3 loop is CASGGQGVYSPLHF. CDR3 sequence (DNA): TGTGCCAGCGGAGGACAGGGGGTTTATTCACCCCTCCACTTT.

This clone occurred a few times. The CDR3: CASSDADSRRYF. CDR3 nucleotide sequence: TGTGCCAGCAGTGATGCTGACTCCCGGAGGTACTTC. This sequence joins TRBV2 and TRBJ2-7, with D hard to call. Looked up from germline, CDR1 is SNHLY and CDR2 is FYNNEI. V was pared by 3 bases and J by 12 bases, with 15 bases between. This CDR3 spans 12 amino acids. The variable domain in full, with the rest retrieved from reference TRBV2 and TRBJ2-7, is EPEVTQTPSHQVTQMGQEVILRCVPISNHLYFYWYRQILGQKVEFLVSFYNNEISEKSEIFDDQFSVERPDGSNFTLKIRSTKLEDSAMYFCASSDADSRRYFGPGTRLTVT.

The chain uses TRBV20-1 and TRBJ2-7; TRBD1 might be the D (5 bases). The V and J ends lost 3 bases and 3 bases respectively, with 6 bases between them. Germline CDR1 is DFQATT and CDR2 is SNEGSKA (reference sequence). The CDR3 length is 11 residues. DNA for the CDR3: TGCAGTGCTAGGGACAACTACGAGCAGTACTTC. Amino acid sequence: CSARDNYEQYF.